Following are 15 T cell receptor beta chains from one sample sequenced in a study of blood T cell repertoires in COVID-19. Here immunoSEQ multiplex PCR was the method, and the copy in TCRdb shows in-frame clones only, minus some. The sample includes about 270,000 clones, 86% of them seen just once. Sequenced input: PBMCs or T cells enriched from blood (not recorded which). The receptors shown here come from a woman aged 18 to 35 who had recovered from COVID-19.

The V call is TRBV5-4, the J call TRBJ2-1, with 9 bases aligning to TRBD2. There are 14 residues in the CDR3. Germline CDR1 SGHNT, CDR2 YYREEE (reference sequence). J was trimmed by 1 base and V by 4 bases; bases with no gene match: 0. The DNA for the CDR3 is TGTGCCAGCAGCACTAGCGGGTCCTACAATGAGCAGTTCTTC. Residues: CASSTSGSYNEQFF. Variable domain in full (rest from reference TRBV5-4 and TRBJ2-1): ETGVTQSPTHLIKTRGQQVTLRCSSQSGHNTVSWYQQALGQGPQFIFQYYREEENGRGNFPPRFSGLQFPNYSSELNVNALELDDSALYLCASSTSGSYNEQFFGPGTRLTVL.

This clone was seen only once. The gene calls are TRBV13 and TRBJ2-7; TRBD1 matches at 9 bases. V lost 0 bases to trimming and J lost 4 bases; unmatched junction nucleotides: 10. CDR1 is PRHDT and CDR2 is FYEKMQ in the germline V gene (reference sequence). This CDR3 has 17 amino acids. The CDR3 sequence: CASSLGLGTGWGYEQYF. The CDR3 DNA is TGTGCCAGCAGCTTAGGCCTGGGGACAGGGTGGGGATACGAGCAGTACTTC.

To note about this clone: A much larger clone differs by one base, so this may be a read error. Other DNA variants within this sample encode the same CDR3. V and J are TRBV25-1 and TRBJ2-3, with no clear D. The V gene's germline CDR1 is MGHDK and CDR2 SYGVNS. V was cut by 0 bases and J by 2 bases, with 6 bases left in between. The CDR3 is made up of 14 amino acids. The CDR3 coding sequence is TGTGCCAGCAGTGAATACTCCCTCACAGATACGCAGTATTTT. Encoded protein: CASSEYSLTDTQYF.

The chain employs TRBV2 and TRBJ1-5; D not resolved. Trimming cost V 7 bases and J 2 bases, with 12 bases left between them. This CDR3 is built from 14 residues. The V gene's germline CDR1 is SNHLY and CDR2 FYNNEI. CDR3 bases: TGTGCCAGCAAGGAGAGGGTCGGCAATCAGCCCCAGCATTTT. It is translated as CASKERVGNQPQHF. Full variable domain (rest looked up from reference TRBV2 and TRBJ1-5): EPEVTQTPSHQVTQMGQEVILRCVPISNHLYFYWYRQILGQKVEFLVSFYNNEISEKSEIFDDQFSVERPDGSNFTLKIRSTKLEDSAMYFCASKERVGNQPQHFGDGTRLSIL.

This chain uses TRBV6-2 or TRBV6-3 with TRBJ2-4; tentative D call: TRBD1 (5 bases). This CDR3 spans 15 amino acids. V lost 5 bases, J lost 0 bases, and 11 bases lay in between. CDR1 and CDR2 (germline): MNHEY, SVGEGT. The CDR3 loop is CASSGHNLAKNIQYF. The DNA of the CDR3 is TGTGCCAGCAGTGGACATAATCTAGCCAAAAACATTCAGTACTTC.

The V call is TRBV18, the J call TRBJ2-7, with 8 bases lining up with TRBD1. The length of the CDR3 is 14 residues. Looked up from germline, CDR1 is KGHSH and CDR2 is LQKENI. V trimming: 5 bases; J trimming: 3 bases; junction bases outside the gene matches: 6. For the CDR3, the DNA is TGTGCCAGCTCATCCGGACAGGGAGACTACGAGCAGTACTTC. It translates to CASSSGQGDYEQYF.

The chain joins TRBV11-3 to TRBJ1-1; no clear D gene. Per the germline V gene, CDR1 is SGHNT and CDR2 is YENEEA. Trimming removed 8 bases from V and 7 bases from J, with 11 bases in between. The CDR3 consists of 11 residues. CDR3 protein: CASSEAGEAFF. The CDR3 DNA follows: TGTGCCAGCTCAGAGGCCGGTGAAGCTTTCTTT.

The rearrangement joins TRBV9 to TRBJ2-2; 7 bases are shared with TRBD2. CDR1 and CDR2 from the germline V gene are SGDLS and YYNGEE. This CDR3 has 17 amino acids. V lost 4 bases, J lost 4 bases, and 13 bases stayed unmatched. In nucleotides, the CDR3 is TGTGCCAGCAGCCGACTGGGGGGGAATTTCCCCACCGGGGAGCTGTTTTTT. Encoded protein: CASSRLGGNFPTGELFF.

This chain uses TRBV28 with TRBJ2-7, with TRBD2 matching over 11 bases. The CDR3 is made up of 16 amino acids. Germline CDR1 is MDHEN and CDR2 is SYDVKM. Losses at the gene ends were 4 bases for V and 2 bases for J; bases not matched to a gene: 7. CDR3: CASSSAGTSGTYEQYF. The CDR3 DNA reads TGTGCCAGCAGTTCCGCGGGGACTAGCGGAACCTACGAGCAGTACTTC.

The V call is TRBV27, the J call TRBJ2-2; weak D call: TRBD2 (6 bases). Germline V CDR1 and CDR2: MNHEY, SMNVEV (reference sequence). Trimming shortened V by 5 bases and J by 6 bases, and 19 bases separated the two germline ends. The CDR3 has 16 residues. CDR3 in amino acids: CASSVLGGKSAGELFF. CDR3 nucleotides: TGTGCCAGCAGTGTACTGGGCGGGAAGTCCGCCGGGGAGCTGTTTTTT.

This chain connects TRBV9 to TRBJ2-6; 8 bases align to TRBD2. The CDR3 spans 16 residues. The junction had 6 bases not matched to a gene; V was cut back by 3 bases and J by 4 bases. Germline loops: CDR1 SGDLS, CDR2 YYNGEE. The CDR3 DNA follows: TGTGCCAGCAGCGCATTGCGGGGGGCCGGGGCCAACGTCCTGACTTTC. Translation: CASSALRGAGANVLTF.

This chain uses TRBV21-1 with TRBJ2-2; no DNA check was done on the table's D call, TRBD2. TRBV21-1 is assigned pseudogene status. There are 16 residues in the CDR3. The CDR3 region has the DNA TGTGCCAGCAGCAAAGGACCGATGGGGGGTCCCGGGGAGCTGTTTTTT. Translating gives CASSKGPMGGPGELFF.

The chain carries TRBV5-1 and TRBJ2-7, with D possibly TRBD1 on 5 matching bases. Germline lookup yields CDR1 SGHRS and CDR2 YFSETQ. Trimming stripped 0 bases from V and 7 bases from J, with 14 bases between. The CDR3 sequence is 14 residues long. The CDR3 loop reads CASSLDRQTSEQYF. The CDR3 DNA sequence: TGCGCCAGCAGCTTGGATCGACAGACCTCAGAGCAGTACTTC.

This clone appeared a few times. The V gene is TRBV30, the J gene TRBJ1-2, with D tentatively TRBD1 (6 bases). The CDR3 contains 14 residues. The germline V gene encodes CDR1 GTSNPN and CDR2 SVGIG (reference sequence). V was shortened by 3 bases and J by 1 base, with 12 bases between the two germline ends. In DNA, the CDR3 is TGTGCCTGGAGCGAGGACAGTTTTAACTATGGCTACACCTTC. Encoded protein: CAWSEDSFNYGYTF.

The CDR3 DNA is TGTGCCAGCAGCCAAGTAGGGGGTGGAAACACCATATATTTT. Its translation: CASSQVGGGNTIYF. The V and J genes are TRBV3-1 (or the pseudogene TRBV3-2) and TRBJ1-3; a weak D match, TRBD1 (6 bases). The CDR3 is made up of 14 amino acids. CDR1 LGHDT and CDR2 YNNKEL come from the germline V gene (reference sequence). The V and J ends lost 1 base and 3 bases respectively, with 7 bases between them.